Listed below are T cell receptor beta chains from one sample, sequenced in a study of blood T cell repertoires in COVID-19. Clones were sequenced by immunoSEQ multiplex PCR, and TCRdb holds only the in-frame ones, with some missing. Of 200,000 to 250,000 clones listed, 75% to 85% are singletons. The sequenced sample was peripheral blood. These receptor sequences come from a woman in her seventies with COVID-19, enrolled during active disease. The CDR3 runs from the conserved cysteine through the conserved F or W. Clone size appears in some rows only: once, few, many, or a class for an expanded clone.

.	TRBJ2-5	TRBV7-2	CASRRLAGSQETQYF
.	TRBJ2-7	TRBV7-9	CASSSRTGGYEQYF
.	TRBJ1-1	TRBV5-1	CASSLAQANTEAFF
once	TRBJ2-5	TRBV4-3	CASSHEATVQETQYF
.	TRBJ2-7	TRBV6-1	CASSEFLGQGDREQYF
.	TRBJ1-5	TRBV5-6	CASSHQRDRTIQPQHF
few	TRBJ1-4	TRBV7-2	CASSLISQTNEKLFF
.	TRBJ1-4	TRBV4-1	CASSQDPQGATNEKLFF
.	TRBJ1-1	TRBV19	CASSKADLGGTEAFF
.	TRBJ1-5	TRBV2	CASNGGAYRSNQPQHF
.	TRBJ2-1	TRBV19	CASSMLGLAGGPDEQFF
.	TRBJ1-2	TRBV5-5	CASSFGQDLGYTF
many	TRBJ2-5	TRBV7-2	CASSLSFGRVGETQYF
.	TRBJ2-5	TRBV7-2	CASSLVPAETQYF
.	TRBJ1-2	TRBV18	CASSPAGQQYGYTF
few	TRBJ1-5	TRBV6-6	CASSYGQAPNQPQHF
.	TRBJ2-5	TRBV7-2	CASSFGAGGPGETQYF
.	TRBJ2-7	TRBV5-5	CASSLFRPGGEQYF